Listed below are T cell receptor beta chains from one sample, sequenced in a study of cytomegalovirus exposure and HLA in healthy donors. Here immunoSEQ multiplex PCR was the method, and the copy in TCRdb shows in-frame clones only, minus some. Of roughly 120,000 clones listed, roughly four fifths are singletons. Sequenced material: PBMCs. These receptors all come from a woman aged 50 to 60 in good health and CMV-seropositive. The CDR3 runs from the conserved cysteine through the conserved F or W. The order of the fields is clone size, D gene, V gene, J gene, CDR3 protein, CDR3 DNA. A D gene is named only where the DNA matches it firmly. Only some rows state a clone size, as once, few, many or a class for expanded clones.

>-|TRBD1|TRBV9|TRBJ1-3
CASSRRTGAPAGNTIYF
TGTGCCAGCAGCAGAAGGACAGGGGCTCCAGCTGGAAACACCATATATTTT
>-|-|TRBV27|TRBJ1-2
CASSSTPRIPHGYTF
TGTGCCAGCAGTTCGACACCACGGATACCGCATGGCTACACCTTC
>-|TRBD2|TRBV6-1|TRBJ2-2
CASSELAGGPGELFF
TGTGCCAGCAGTGAACTAGCGGGGGGGCCCGGGGAGCTGTTTTTT
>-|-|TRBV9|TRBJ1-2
CASSVEPLPGAAYGYTF
TGTGCCAGCAGCGTAGAGCCCCTCCCTGGGGCGGCCTATGGCTACACCTTC
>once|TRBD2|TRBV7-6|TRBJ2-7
CASSLTSGGPNEQYF
TGTGCCAGCAGCCTGACTAGCGGGGGGCCCAACGAGCAGTACTTC
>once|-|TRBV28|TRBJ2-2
CASSSRDTYHAGELFF
TGTGCCAGCAGTTCTCGGGACACCTATCACGCCGGGGAGCTGTTTTTT
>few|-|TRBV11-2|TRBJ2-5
CASSLGRQETQYF
TGTGCCAGCAGCTTAGGCAGGCAAGAGACCCAGTACTTC
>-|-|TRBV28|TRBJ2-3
CATSRGGTQYF
TGTGCCACCTCCAGAGGAGGTACGCAGTATTTT
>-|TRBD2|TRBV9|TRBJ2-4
CASSVGASGGAGTKNIQYF
TGTGCCAGCAGCGTAGGGGCTAGCGGGGGGGCCGGTACCAAAAACATTCAGTACTTC
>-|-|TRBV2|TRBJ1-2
CASSGGLGGYTF
TGTGCCAGCAGCGGGGGATTGGGCGGCTACACCTTC
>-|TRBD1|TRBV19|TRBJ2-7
CASSPNRGGHYEQYF
TGTGCCAGTAGTCCGAACAGGGGCGGCCACTACGAGCAGTACTTC
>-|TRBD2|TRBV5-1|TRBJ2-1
CASSLEPSGYNEQFF
TGCGCCAGCAGCTTAGAGCCTAGCGGATACAATGAGCAGTTCTTC
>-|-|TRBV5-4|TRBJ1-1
CASSLAGRNTEAFF
TGTGCCAGCAGCTTGGCCGGGAGAAACACTGAAGCTTTCTTT
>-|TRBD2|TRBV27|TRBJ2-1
CASSLVGGGRVHNEQFF
TGTGCCAGCAGTCTCGTGGGCGGGGGGCGGGTTCACAATGAGCAGTTCTTC
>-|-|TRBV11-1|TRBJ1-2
CASGQQGTGYTF
TGTGCCAGCGGGCAACAGGGCACTGGCTACACCTTC
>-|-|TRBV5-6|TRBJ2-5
CASSFLQYQETQYF
TGTGCCAGCAGCTTTTTACAGTACCAAGAGACCCAGTACTTC
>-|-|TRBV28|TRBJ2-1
CASAGRFEEQFF
TGTGCCAGCGCGGGCCGGTTCGAGGAGCAGTTCTTC
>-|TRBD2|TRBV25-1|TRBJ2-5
CASSEVGGAYETQYF
TGTGCCAGCAGTGAAGTCGGGGGGGCGTATGAGACCCAGTACTTC
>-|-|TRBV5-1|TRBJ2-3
CASSPTRGGTDTQYF
TGCGCCAGCAGCCCGACCAGGGGTGGCACAGATACGCAGTATTTT
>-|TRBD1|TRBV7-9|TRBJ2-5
CASSYGGTGGEETQYF
TGTGCCAGCAGCTATGGCGGGACAGGGGGCGAAGAGACCCAGTACTTC
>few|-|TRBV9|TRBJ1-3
CASSGGVSSGNTIYF
TGTGCCAGCAGCGGCGGGGTCAGCTCTGGAAACACCATATATTTT
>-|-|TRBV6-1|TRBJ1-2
CASSEVRGYGYTF
TGTGCCAGCAGTGAAGTAAGGGGCTATGGCTACACCTTC
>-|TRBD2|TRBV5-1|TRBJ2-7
CASSLGGGRSYEQYF
TGCGCCAGCAGCTTGGGCGGGGGGCGATCCTACGAGCAGTACTTC
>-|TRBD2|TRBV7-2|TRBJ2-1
CASSSLAGDYNEQFF
TGTGCCAGCAGCTCACTAGCGGGGGACTACAATGAGCAGTTCTTC
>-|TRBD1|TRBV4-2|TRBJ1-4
CASSQDAGQGNEKLFF
TGTGCCAGCAGCCAAGATGCGGGACAGGGGAATGAAAAACTGTTTTTT
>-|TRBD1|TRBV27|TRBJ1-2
CASSLQGALSGYTF
TGTGCCAGCAGTTTACAGGGGGCGCTGTCTGGCTACACCTTC
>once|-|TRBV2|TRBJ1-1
CASSGSQAVRGRPFF
TGTGCCAGCAGTGGGTCTCAGGCCGTCAGGGGACGGCCTTTCTTT
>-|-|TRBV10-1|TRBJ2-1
CASSRLTYNEQFF
TGCGCCAGCAGTAGGCTGACATACAATGAGCAGTTCTTC
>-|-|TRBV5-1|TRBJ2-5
CASSDGTPRETQYF
TGCGCCAGCAGCGACGGGACACCGAGGGAGACCCAGTACTTC
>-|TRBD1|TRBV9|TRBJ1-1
CASSVEVTGSTEAFF
TGTGCCAGCAGCGTAGAGGTGACAGGGAGCACTGAAGCTTTCTTT
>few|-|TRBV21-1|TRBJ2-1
CASSKESGGRNEQFF
TGTGCCAGCAGCAAAGAAAGCGGGGGGCGGAATGAGCAGTTCTTC
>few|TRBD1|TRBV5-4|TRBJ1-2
CATIPGQHIYGYTF
TGTGCCACCATCCCGGGACAGCATATCTATGGCTACACCTTC
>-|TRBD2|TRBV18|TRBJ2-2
CASSRGLAGDHGELFF
TGTGCCAGCTCGCGGGGACTAGCGGGGGACCACGGGGAGCTGTTTTTT
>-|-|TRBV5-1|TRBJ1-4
CASSLRTARMSNEKLFF
TGCGCCAGCAGCTTGCGAACGGCGAGGATGTCTAATGAAAAACTGTTTTTT
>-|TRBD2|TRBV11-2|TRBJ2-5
CASSSIAGGPETQYF
TGTGCCAGCAGCTCGATAGCGGGGGGGCCAGAGACCCAGTACTTC
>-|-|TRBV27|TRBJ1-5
CASSLFRGENQPQHF
TGTGCCAGCAGTTTATTTCGGGGGGAAAATCAGCCCCAGCATTTT
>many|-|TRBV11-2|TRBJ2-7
CASSSLIYEQYF
TGTGCCAGCAGCTCCCTAATCTACGAGCAGTACTTC
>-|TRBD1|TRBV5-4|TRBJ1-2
CASSQDPGQGSASGYTF
TGTGCCAGCAGCCAAGATCCCGGACAGGGATCAGCGTCTGGCTACACCTTC
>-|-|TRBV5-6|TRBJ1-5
CASSLQGFLSNQPQHF
TGTGCCAGCAGCTTGCAGGGCTTCCTTAGCAATCAGCCCCAGCATTTT
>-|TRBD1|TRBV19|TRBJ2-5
CASSTRGTGHETQYF
TGTGCCAGTAGTACAAGGGGGACAGGGCACGAGACCCAGTACTTC